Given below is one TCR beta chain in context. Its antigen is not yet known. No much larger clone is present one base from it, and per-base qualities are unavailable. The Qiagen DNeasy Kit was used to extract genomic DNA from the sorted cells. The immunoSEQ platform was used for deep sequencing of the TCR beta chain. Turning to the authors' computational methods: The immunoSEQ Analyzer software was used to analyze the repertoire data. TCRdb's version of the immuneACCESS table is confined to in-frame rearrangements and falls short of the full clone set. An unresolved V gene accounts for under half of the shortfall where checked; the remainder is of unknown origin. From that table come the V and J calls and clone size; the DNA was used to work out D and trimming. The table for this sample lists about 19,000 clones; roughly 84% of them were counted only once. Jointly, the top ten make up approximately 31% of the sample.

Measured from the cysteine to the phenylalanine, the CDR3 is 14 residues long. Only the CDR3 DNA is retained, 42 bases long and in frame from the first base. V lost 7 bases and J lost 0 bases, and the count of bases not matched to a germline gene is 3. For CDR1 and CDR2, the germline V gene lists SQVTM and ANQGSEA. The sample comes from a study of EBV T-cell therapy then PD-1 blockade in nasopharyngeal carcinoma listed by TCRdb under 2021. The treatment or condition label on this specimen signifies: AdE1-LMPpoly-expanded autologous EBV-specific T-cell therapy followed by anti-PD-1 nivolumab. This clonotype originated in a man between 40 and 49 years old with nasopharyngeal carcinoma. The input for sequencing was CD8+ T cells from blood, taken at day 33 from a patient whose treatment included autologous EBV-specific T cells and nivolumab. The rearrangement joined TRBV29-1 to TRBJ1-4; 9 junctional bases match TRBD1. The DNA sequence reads TGCAGCGGGGGACAGGGCCCAACTAATGAAAAACTGTTTTTT. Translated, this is CSGGQGPTNEKLFF.